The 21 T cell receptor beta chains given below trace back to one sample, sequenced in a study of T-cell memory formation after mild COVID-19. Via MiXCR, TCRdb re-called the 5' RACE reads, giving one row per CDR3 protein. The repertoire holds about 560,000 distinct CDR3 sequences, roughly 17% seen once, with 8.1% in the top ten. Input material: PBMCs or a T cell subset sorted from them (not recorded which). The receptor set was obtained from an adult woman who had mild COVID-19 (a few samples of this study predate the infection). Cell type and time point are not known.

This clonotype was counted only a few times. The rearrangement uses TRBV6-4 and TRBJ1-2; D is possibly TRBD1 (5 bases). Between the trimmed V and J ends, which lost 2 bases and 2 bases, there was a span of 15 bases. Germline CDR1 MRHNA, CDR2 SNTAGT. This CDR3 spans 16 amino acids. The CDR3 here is CASSDVFRTKNYGYTF. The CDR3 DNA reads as TGTGCCAGCAGTGACGTATTTAGGACAAAGAACTATGGCTACACCTTC.

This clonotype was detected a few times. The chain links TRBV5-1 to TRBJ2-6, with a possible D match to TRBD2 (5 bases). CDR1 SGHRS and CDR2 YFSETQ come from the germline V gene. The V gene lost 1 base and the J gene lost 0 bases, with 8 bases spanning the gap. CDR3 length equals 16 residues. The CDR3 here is CASSLNEGSGANVLTF. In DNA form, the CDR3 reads TGCGCCAGCAGCTTGAACGAGGGCTCTGGGGCCAACGTCCTGACTTTC.

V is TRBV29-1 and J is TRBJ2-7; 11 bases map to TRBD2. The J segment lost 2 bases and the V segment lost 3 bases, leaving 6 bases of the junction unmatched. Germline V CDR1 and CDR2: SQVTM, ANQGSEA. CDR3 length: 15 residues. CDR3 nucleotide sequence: TGCAGCGTTGAGCTGACTAGCGGGAAAACCTACGAGCAGTACTTC. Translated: CSVELTSGKTYEQYF.

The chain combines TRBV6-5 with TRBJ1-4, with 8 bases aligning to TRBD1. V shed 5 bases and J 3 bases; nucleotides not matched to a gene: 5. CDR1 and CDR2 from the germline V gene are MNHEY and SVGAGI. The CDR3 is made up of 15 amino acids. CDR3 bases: TGTGCCAGCAGTCCTGGACAGGGATCTAATGAAAAACTGTTTTTT. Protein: CASSPGQGSNEKLFF.

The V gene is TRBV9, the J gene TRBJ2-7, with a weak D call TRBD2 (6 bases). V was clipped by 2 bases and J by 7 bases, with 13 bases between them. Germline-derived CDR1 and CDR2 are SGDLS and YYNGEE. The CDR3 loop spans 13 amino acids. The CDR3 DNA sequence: TGTGCCAGCAGCGTCCTTTCTGGGAGGGAGCAGTACTTC. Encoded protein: CASSVLSGREQYF.

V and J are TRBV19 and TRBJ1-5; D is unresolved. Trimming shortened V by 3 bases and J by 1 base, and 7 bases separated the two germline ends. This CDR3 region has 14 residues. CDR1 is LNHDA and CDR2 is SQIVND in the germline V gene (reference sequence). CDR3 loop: CASSIVGSNQPQHF. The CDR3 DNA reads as TGTGCCAGTAGTATCGTAGGAAGCAATCAGCCCCAGCATTTT.

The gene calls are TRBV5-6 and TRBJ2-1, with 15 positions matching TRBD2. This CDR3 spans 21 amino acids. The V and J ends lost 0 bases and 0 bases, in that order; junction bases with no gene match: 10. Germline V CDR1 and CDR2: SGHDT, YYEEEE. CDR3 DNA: TGTGCCAGCAGCTTGGCCGCGGGACTAGCGGGGGGCCTGAGCTCCTACAATGAGCAGTTCTTC. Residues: CASSLAAGLAGGLSSYNEQFF.

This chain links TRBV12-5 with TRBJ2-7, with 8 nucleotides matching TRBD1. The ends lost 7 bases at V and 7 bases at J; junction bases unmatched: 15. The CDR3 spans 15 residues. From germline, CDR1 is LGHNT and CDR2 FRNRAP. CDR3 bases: TGTGCTAGTGCCCTGGTCCTGGCAGGGGGCCGGGAGCAGTACTTC. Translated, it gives CASALVLAGGREQYF.

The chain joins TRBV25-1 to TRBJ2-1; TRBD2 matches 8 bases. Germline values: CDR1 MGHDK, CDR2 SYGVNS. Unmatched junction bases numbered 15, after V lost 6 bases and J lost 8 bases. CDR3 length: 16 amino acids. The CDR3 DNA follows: TGTGCCAGCAGCCCGAGGGTAACGGGGGGGCATGATGAGCAGTTCTTC. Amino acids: CASSPRVTGGHDEQFF.

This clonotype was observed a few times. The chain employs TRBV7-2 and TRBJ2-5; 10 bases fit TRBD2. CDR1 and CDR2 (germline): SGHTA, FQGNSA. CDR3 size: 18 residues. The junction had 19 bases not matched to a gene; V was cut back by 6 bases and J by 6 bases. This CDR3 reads CASSSIGGRLAGVKTQYF. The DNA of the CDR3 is TGTGCCAGCAGTTCTATAGGGGGGAGGCTAGCGGGAGTAAAGACCCAGTACTTC. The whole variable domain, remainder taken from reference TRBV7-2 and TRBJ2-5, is GAGVSQSPSNKVTEKGKDVELRCDPISGHTALYWYRQSLGQGLEFLIYFQGNSAPDKSGLPSDRFSAERTGGSVSTLTIQRTQQEDSAVYLCASSSIGGRLAGVKTQYFGPGTRLLVL.

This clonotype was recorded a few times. The DNA for the CDR3 is TGTGCCAGCAGCTCGACGGGACTCAGCACAGATACGCAGTATTTT. Translating gives CASSSTGLSTDTQYF. V gene TRBV7-6 combines with J gene TRBJ2-3; a possible D gene is TRBD2 (6 bases). The length of the CDR3 is 15 residues. CDR1 and CDR2 from the germline V gene are SGHVS and FNYEAQ. V was cut by 4 bases and J by 0 bases, with 11 bases left in between. The complete variable domain, with remaining parts taken from reference TRBV7-6 and TRBJ2-3, reads GAGVSQSPRYKVTKRGQDVALRCDPISGHVSLYWYRQALGQGPEFLTYFNYEAQQDKSGLPNDRFSAERPEGSISTLTIQRTEQRDSAMYRCASSSTGLSTDTQYFGPGTRLTVL.

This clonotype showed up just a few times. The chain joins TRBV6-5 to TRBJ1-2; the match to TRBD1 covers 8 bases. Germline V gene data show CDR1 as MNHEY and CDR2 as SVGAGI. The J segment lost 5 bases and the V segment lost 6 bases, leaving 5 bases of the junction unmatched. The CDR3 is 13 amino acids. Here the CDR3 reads CASRDREMYGYTF. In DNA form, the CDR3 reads TGTGCCAGCAGGGACAGGGAGATGTATGGCTACACCTTC.

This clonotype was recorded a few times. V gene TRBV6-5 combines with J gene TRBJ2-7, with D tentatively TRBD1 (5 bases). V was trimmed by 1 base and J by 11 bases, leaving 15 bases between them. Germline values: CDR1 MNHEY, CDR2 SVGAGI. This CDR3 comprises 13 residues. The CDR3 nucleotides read TGTGCCAGCAGTTACTTCGAGCAGGGTTCCAAGTACTTC. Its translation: CASSYFEQGSKYF.

The CDR3 reads CSPTSGSVGDTQYF. The CDR3 coding sequence is TGCAGTCCTACTAGCGGGAGTGTTGGAGATACGCAGTATTTT. The chain combines TRBV20-1 with TRBJ2-3; 11 positions agree with TRBD2. There are 14 residues in the CDR3. The germline V gene has CDR1 DFQATT and CDR2 SNEGSKA (reference sequence). V was clipped by 8 bases and J by 5 bases; unmatched bases: 9.

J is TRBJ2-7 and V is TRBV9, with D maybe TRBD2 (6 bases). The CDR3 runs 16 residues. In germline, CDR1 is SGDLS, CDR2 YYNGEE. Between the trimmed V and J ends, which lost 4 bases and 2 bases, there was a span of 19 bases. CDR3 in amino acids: CASSPSGVAAPYEQYF. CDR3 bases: TGTGCCAGCAGCCCCTCGGGGGTAGCGGCGCCCTACGAGCAGTACTTC.

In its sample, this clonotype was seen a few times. The CDR3 sequence: CASSPTTGWDKLGETQYF. CDR3 nucleotide sequence: TGTGCCAGCAGCCCTACTACCGGATGGGACAAGCTAGGAGAGACCCAGTACTTC. The V and J genes are TRBV5-6 and TRBJ2-5; a possible D gene is TRBD1 (6 bases). Germline CDR1 reads SGHDT; CDR2 reads YYEEEE. The CDR3 is 18 residues long. V shed 4 bases and J shed 4 bases, with 26 bases lying between them.

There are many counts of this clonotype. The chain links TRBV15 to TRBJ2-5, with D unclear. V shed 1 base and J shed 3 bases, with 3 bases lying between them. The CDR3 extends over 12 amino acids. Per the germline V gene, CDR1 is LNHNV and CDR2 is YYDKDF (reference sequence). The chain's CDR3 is CATSRGEETQYF. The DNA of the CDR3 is TGTGCCACCAGCAGAGGGGAAGAGACCCAGTACTTC.

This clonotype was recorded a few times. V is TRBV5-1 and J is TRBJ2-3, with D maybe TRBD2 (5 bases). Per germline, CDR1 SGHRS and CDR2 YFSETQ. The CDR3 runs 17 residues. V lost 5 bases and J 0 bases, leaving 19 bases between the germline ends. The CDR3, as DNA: TGCGCCAGCAGACCCTTTACAGTAGCGACTAGCACAGATACGCAGTATTTT. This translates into CASRPFTVATSTDTQYF.

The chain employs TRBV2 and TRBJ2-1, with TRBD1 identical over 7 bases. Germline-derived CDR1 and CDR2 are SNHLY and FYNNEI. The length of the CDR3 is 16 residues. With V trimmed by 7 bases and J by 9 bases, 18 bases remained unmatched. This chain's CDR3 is CASNLPRTGVQREQFF. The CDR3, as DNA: TGTGCCAGCAACTTGCCCCGAACAGGGGTCCAACGTGAGCAGTTCTTC.

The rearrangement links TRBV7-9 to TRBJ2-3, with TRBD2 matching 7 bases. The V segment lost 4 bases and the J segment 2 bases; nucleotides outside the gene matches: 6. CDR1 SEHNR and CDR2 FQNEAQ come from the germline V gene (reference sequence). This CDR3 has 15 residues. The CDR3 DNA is TGTGCCAGCAGCTCTCAAGCGGGATACACAGATACGCAGTATTTT. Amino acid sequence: CASSSQAGYTDTQYF. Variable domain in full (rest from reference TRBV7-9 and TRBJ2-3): DTGVSQNPRHKITKRGQNVTFRCDPISEHNRLYWYRQTLGQGPEFLTYFQNEAQLEKSRLLSDRFSAERPKGSFSTLEIQRTEQGDSAMYLCASSSQAGYTDTQYFGPGTRLTVL.

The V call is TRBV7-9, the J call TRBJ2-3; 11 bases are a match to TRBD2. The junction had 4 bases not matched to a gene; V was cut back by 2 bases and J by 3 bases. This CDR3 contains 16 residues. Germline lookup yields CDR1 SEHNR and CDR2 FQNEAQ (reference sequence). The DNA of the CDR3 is TGTGCCAGCAGCTTAATGCGGACTAGCGGGACAGATACGCAGTATTTT. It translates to CASSLMRTSGTDTQYF. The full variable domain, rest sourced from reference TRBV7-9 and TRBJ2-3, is DTGVSQNPRHKITKRGQNVTFRCDPISEHNRLYWYRQTLGQGPEFLTYFQNEAQLEKSRLLSDRFSAERPKGSFSTLEIQRTEQGDSAMYLCASSLMRTSGTDTQYFGPGTRLTVL.